This T cell receptor beta chain was documented in a study of cytomegalovirus exposure and HLA in healthy donors. General study findings and limits: Presence/absence analyses assumed roughly uniform sequencing depth across donors. Fewer N-insertions than the roughly 700-donor mean were reportedly shown by an Asian-associated ancestry cluster in a later analysis. The HLA-A and HLA-B alleles of most subjects were reportedly predicted accurately from TCR beta sequences.

CDR1 and CDR2 (germline): MDHEN, SYDVKM. Trimming cost V 1 base and J 7 bases; bases outside gene matches: 5. This CDR3 contains 15 residues. It was with 60 Vbeta and 13 Jbeta primers that the PCR ran. Generated by immunoSEQ multiplex PCR, the TCRdb table keeps only in-frame clones and is missing some. The profile shows 110,000 to 150,000 clones, 70% to 85% of them singletons. In the case of this clone: As yet, its antigen is unknown.

The specimen was PBMCs. This clonotype was obtained from a male donor in good health and CMV-seronegative. This chain uses TRBV28 with TRBJ2-1; 9 nucleotides line up with TRBD2. CDR3 amino acids: CASSLSGLARNEQFF. DNA for the CDR3: TGTGCCAGCAGTTTATCCGGACTAGCGCGGAATGAGCAGTTCTTC.